These 10 T cell receptor beta chains were sequenced from one sample in a study of shared T cell receptors in the human thymus. Repertoires were generated with immunoSEQ multiplex PCR, while TCRdb's copy carries only in-frame clones and drops some. The data contain hundreds of thousands of clones, around 87% of them singletons. In addition, the sample was reused for a study of human thymus T cells.

Sequencing used thymocytes. The receptors come from a boy in the first two years of life with a congenital heart defect.

In this sample, this clone turned up a few times. The J gene is TRBJ2-4, the V gene TRBV19; no clear D gene. The germline V gene has CDR1 LNHDA and CDR2 SQIVND (reference sequence). The CDR3 totals 13 residues. V dropped 7 bases and J dropped 0 bases, with 7 bases sitting between them. The DNA for the CDR3 is TGTGCCAGTAACGAGGTAGCCAAAAACATTCAGTACTTC. It yields the protein CASNEVAKNIQYF.

The chain links TRBV5-1 to TRBJ2-5; TRBD1 matches 7 bases. The V and J ends lost 1 base and 5 bases, in that order; junction bases with no gene match: 17. This CDR3 is 18 amino acids long. From germline, CDR1 is SGHRS and CDR2 YFSETQ. CDR3 residues: CASSLLQGSPGLGETQYF. The DNA of the CDR3 is TGCGCCAGCAGCTTGTTACAGGGGAGTCCGGGTTTAGGGGAGACCCAGTACTTC.

The sample holds a few counts of this clone. V gene TRBV28 combines with J gene TRBJ2-7; TRBD1 might be the D (6 bases). The CDR3 is 15 amino acids. The V gene lost 1 base and the J gene lost 3 bases, with 13 bases spanning the gap. Germline V gene lookup returns CDR1 MDHEN and CDR2 SYDVKM. CDR3 region: CASSLYAGAVYEQYF. The CDR3 DNA reads TGTGCCAGCAGTTTATACGCAGGGGCGGTCTACGAGCAGTACTTC.

V and J are TRBV7-2 and TRBJ2-1, with D possibly matching TRBD2 (6 bases). Trimming cost V 2 bases and J 8 bases, with 16 bases left between them. Germline lookup yields CDR1 SGHTA and CDR2 FQGNSA. CDR3 length equals 15 residues. CDR3 bases: TGTGCCAGCAGCTTACCGGGACTCTCCGGCGATGAGCAGTTCTTC. It yields the protein CASSLPGLSGDEQFF.

The chain links TRBV19 to TRBJ2-7; D perhaps matches TRBD1 (7 bases). Trimming left V 9 bases short and J 6 bases short, with 18 bases between. The CDR3 loop spans 13 amino acids. Germline V CDR1 and CDR2: LNHDA, SQIVND (reference sequence). The chain's CDR3 is CASGTGQGGEQYF. The CDR3 region has the DNA TGTGCCAGCGGAACCGGGCAGGGGGGCGAGCAGTACTTC.

The chain has TRBV6-5 and TRBJ1-1; D is ambiguous. CDR1 and CDR2 from the germline V gene are MNHEY and SVGAGI. V lost 0 bases and J lost 8, with 7 bases in between. CDR3 length: 12 amino acids. The CDR3 reads CASSYSGREAFF. CDR3 DNA: TGTGCCAGCAGTTACTCGGGCAGGGAAGCTTTCTTT.

This clone was observed once. The chain is built from TRBV7-9 and TRBJ1-3; D unresolved. Deletions cut 5 bases from V and 2 bases from J, with 16 bases between. CDR1 SEHNR and CDR2 FQNEAQ come from the germline V gene (reference sequence). CDR3 size: 16 residues. The CDR3 protein is CASSQYPTSPGNTIYF. The CDR3, as DNA: TGTGCCAGCAGCCAATACCCGACATCTCCTGGAAACACCATATATTTT.

This chain uses TRBV19 with TRBJ2-1; TRBD1 matches at 7 bases. The CDR3 has 15 residues. Germline V CDR1 and CDR2: LNHDA, SQIVND (reference sequence). J was trimmed by 1 base and V by 3 bases; bases with no gene match: 3. The chain's CDR3 is CASSIPGQSYNEQFF. For the CDR3, the DNA is TGTGCCAGTAGTATCCCGGGACAGTCCTACAATGAGCAGTTCTTC.

V gene TRBV18 combines with J gene TRBJ2-1; possible D gene TRBD2, 5 bases. V lost 6 bases to trimming and J lost 0 bases, with 6 bases between them. CDR1 KGHSH and CDR2 LQKENI come from the germline V gene. The CDR3 covers 13 residues. The CDR3 sequence is CASSGSSYNEQFF. The CDR3 DNA reads TGTGCCAGCTCGGGGAGCTCCTACAATGAGCAGTTCTTC.

This chain connects TRBV11-1 to TRBJ1-1; TRBD1 matches 7 bases. The germline V gene encodes CDR1 SGHAT and CDR2 FQDESV (reference sequence). After removal of 5 bases from V and 0 bases from J, the junction contained 9 bases not matched to a gene. CDR3 size: 16 residues. The CDR3 coding sequence is TGTGCCAGCAGCATGATGGGACAGAACATGAACACTGAAGCTTTCTTT. This encodes CASSMMGQNMNTEAFF.